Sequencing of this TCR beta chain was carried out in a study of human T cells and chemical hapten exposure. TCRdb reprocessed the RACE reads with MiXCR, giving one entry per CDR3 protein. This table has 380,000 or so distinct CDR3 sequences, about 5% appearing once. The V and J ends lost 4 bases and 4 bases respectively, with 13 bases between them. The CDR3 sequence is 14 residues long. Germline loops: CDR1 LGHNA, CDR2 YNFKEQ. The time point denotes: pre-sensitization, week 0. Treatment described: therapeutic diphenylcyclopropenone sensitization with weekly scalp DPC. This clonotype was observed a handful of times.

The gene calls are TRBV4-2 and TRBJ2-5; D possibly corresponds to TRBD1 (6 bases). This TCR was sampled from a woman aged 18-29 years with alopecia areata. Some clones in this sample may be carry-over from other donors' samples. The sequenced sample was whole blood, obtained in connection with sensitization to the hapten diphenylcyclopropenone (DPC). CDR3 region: CASSPETGIETQYF. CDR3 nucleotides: TGTGCCAGCAGCCCCGAGACAGGAATAGAGACCCAGTACTTC.